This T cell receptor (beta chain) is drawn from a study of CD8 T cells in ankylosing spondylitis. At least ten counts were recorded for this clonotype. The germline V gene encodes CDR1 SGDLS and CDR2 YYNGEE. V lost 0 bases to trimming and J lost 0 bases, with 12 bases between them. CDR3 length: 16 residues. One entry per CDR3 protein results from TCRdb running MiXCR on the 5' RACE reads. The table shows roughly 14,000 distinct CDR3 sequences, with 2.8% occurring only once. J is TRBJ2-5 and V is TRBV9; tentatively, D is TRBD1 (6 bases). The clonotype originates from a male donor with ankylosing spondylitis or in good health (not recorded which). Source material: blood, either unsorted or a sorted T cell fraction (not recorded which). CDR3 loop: CASSVGAGANQETQYF. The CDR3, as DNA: TGTGCCAGCAGCGTAGGCGCAGGGGCAAACCAAGAGACCCAGTACTTC.